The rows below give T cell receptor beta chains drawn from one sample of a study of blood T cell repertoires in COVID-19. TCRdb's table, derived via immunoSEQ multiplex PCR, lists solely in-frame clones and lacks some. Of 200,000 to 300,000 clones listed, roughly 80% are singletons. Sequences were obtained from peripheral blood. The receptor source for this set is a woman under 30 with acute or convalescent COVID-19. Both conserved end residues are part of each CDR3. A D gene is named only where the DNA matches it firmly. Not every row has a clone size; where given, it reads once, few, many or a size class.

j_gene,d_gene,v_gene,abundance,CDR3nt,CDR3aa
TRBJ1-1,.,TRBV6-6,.,TGTGCCAGCAGTTCTAGGACAGTGAACACTGAAGCTTTCTTT,CASSSRTVNTEAFF
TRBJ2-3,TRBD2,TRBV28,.,TGTGCCAGCAGTTCCCCGGGACTAGCGGGACCCACAGATACGCAGTATTTT,CASSSPGLAGPTDTQYF
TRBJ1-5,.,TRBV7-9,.,TGTGCCAGCAGCCTCGCGTCATGGCCCCAGCATTTT,CASSLASWPQHF
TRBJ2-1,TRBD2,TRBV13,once,TGTGCCAGCAGCTCCAGACTAGCGAGCAATGAGCAGTTCTTC,CASSSRLASNEQFF
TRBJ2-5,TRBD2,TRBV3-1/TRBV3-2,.,TGTGCCAGCAGCCAAGATGAGGGACTAGCGTCAGAGACCCAGTACTTC,CASSQDEGLASETQYF
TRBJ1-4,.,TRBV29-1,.,TGCAGCGTTGAAGGTGCGACAGATAATGAAAAACTGTTTTTT,CSVEGATDNEKLFF
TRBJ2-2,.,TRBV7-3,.,TGTGCCAGCAGCTTAATTCCTAGCGCTGGTGGCGGGGAGCTGTTTTTT,CASSLIPSAGGGELFF
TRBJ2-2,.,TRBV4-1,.,TGCGCCAGCAGCCAGGGGGCTGGCACCGGGGAGCTGTTTTTT,CASSQGAGTGELFF
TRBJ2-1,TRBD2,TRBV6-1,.,TGTGCCAGCAGTGAAGGGACTAGCGGAGGCGATGAGCAGTTCTTC,CASSEGTSGGDEQFF
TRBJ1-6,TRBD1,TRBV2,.,TGTGCCGAGACAGGGGATGGTGATTCACCCCTCCACTTT,CAETGDGDSPLHF
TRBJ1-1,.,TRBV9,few,TGTGCCAGCAGCGTAGGAGGGTCGGACACTGAAGCTTTCTTT,CASSVGGSDTEAFF
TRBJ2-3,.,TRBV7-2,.,TGTGCCAGCAGCTTATGGGCCTCCCATACGCAGTATTTT,CASSLWASHTQYF
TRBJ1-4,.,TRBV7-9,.,TGTGCCAGCAGCTCGAGGGAACGAACTAATGAAAAACTGTTTTTT,CASSSRERTNEKLFF
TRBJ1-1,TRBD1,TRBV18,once,TGTGCCAGCTCACCATTGACAGGGGAGGCTTTCTTT,CASSPLTGEAFF
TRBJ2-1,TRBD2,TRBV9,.,TGTGCCAGCAGCCCGAGACTAGCGGGAGGCTACAATGAGCAGTTCTTC,CASSPRLAGGYNEQFF
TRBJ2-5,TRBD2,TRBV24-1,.,TGTGCCACCAGTGTTGCTAGCGGGAGTGGAGAGACCCAGTACTTC,CATSVASGSGETQYF
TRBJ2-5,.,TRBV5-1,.,TGCGCCAGCAGCCCGGACACGGCCGCGGACCAGTACTTC,CASSPDTAADQYF
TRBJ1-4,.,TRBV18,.,TGTGCCAGCTCACCGGGTCCCAGGGATGAAAAACTGTTTTTT,CASSPGPRDEKLFF
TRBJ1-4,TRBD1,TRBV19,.,TGTGCCAGTAGTATCTCGGGACAGGGGGATGAAAAACTGTTTTTT,CASSISGQGDEKLFF
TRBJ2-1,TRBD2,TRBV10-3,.,TGTGCCACCCAAGCGGGAGGGCCCTCCTACAATGAGCAGTTCTTC,CATQAGGPSYNEQFF
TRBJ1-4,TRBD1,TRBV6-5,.,TGTGCCAGCAGGGTCGCGACAGGGGCTAATGAAAAACTGTTTTTT,CASRVATGANEKLFF
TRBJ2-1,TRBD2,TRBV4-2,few,TGTGCCAGCAGCCACCAATGGACTAGCGATAATGAGCAGTTCTTC,CASSHQWTSDNEQFF
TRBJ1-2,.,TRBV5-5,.,TGTGCCAGCAGCCCCGGACAGAGGATGGGCTACACCTTC,CASSPGQRMGYTF
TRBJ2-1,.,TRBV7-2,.,TGTGCCAGCAGCTCCAGAGGGGGCTCCTACAATGAGCAGTTCTTC,CASSSRGGSYNEQFF
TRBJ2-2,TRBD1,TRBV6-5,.,TGTGCCAGCAGATCGGGACAGATGAACACCGGGGAGCTGTTTTTT,CASRSGQMNTGELFF
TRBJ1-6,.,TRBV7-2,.,TGTGCCAGCAGTAGAGGAGTGGGGAGCTCCTATAATTCACCCCTCCACTTT,CASSRGVGSSYNSPLHF
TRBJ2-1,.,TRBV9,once,TGTGCCAGCAGCGTAGGAGCGGCCCTCTACAATGAGCAGTTCTTC,CASSVGAALYNEQFF